The subject of this entry is one T cell receptor (beta chain). Its target is not known. This entry is derived from a study of type 1 regulatory T cells. Study information: An in vitro protocol generated T-allo10, a Tr1-enriched, alloantigen-specific CD4 T cell product.

TCRdb itself ran the reads through MiXCR, one entry per CDR3 protein. The profile shows about 59,000 distinct CDR3 sequences, less than 65% of them singletons. V lost 9 bases to trimming and J lost 0 bases, with 18 bases between them. Germline CDR1 reads MNHEY; CDR2 reads SMNVEV (reference sequence). This CDR3 is 16 amino acids long. The receptor was isolated from a human donor in good health. The J gene is TRBJ1-3, the V gene TRBV27; the D gene is possibly TRBD1 (5 bases). Material for sequencing was cultured non-Tr1 T cells, either the whole culture or a sorted T cell fraction (not recorded which). The CDR3 nucleotides are TGTGCCAGGACTTCCGGGGGAATTAGCTCTGGAAACACCATATATTTT. This translates into CARTSGGISSGNTIYF.